What follows are 28 T cell receptor beta chains derived from one specimen sequenced in a study of CD8 T cell repertoires and HIV-1 epitope variants. Sequencing was performed with immunoSEQ multiplex PCR; in TCRdb, only in-frame clones are kept and a portion is missing. The table has thousands of clones, less than 70% seen once. These receptors have no known antigen. The specimen sequenced was cultured CD8+ T cells derived from PBMCs. The receptor set was obtained from a male donor with HIV.

This chain connects TRBV28 to TRBJ2-1, with TRBD2 matching over 7 bases. The J segment lost 3 bases and the V segment lost 8 bases, leaving 1 base of the junction unmatched. CDR3 length: 12 residues. Germline loops: CDR1 MDHEN, CDR2 SYDVKM. The DNA for the CDR3 is TGTGCCAGCGGGGGGGACTACAATGAGCAGTTCTTC. It is translated as CASGGDYNEQFF.

This clone was observed a handful of times. This sequence joins TRBV2 and TRBJ1-2, with 7 bases identical to TRBD1. Germline V gene lookup returns CDR1 SNHLY and CDR2 FYNNEI. After removal of 6 bases from V and 2 bases from J, the junction contained 3 bases not matched to a gene. The CDR3 runs 13 residues. This CDR3 reads CASRGGQNYGYTF. CDR3 sequence (DNA): TGTGCCAGCAGGGGGGGACAGAACTATGGCTACACCTTC. Based on the CDR3 plus reference TRBV2 and TRBJ1-2, the full variable domain is EPEVTQTPSHQVTQMGQEVILRCVPISNHLYFYWYRQILGQKVEFLVSFYNNEISEKSEIFDDQFSVERPDGSNFTLKIRSTKLEDSAMYFCASRGGQNYGYTFGSGTRLTVV.

This clone was seen more than once but under ten times. V is TRBV7-2 and J is TRBJ2-2, with D perhaps TRBD2 (5 bases). V was cut by 2 bases and J by 7 bases, with 8 bases left in between. The CDR3 is made up of 13 amino acids. Germline-derived CDR1 and CDR2 are SGHTA and FQGNSA. The CDR3 loop reads CASSLIGDGELFF. The DNA of the CDR3 is TGTGCCAGCAGCTTAATCGGGGACGGGGAGCTGTTTTTT.

The chain employs TRBV2 and TRBJ2-5; a possible D gene is TRBD1 (6 bases). CDR1 and CDR2 from the germline V gene are SNHLY and FYNNEI. The CDR3 sequence is 15 residues long. With 2 bases removed from V and 2 bases from J, the gap between germline ends came to 12 bases. Written as DNA, the CDR3 is TGTGCCAGCAGTGAACGCTACAGGGAGCAAGAGACCCAGTACTTC. This translates into CASSERYREQETQYF.

The rearrangement joins TRBV28 to TRBJ2-1, with 8 bases lining up with TRBD1. The germline V gene has CDR1 MDHEN and CDR2 SYDVKM. The CDR3 is made up of 19 amino acids. J was trimmed by 0 bases and V by 6 bases; bases with no gene match: 16. The CDR3 sequence: CASSETTGDGGSSYNEQFF. CDR3 nucleotide sequence: TGTGCCAGCAGCGAAACGACAGGGGACGGGGGTAGCTCCTACAATGAGCAGTTCTTC.

The chain uses TRBV7-8 and TRBJ2-7; tentative D call: TRBD1 (6 bases). Germline CDR1 SGHVS, CDR2 FQNEAQ. The CDR3 length is 14 residues. V lost 4 bases and J lost 1, with 11 bases in between. CDR3 loop: CASSSGVRSYEQYF. The CDR3 DNA is TGTGCCAGCAGCTCAGGGGTGAGATCCTACGAGCAGTACTTC.

The chain couples TRBV27 to TRBJ1-4; D is perhaps TRBD1 (5 bases). V lost 5 bases to trimming and J lost 3 bases, with 16 bases between them. Per the germline V gene, CDR1 is MNHEY and CDR2 is SMNVEV (reference sequence). This CDR3 contains 16 residues. The CDR3 spells CASSPLAAGSNEKLFF. The CDR3, as DNA: TGTGCCAGCAGTCCCCTAGCGGCAGGGTCTAATGAAAAACTGTTTTTT.

A few counts support this clone. The V call is TRBV4-3, the J call TRBJ2-7; 8 nucleotides line up with TRBD1. CDR1 LGHNA and CDR2 YSLEER come from the germline V gene. Trimming took 4 bases from V and 6 from J; bases not matched to a gene: 5. There are 13 residues in the CDR3. CDR3 in amino acids: CASSPRTGFEQYF. The DNA for the CDR3 is TGCGCCAGCAGCCCGCGGACAGGGTTCGAGCAGTACTTC.

The J gene is TRBJ2-7, the V gene TRBV5-6; D is unresolved. Germline assignment: CDR1 SGHDT and CDR2 YYEEEE. The CDR3 contains 11 residues. Trimming cost V 4 bases and J 4 bases, with 6 bases left between them. DNA of the CDR3: TGTGCCAGCAGCCTAAAATACGAGCAGTACTTC. Translation gives CASSLKYEQYF.

The genes are TRBV5-4 and TRBJ1-1; weak D call: TRBD1 (6 bases). The CDR3 extends over 13 amino acids. Germline loops: CDR1 SGHNT, CDR2 YYREEE (reference sequence). With 4 bases removed from V and 8 bases from J, the gap between germline ends came to 15 bases. The CDR3 sequence is CASSPRDTLEAFF. In DNA, the CDR3 is TGTGCCAGCAGCCCCCGGGACACCTTAGAAGCTTTCTTT.

This clone came up once. The CDR3 is CASSFREGLNTEAFF. DNA for the CDR3: TGTGCCAGCTCATTCCGGGAGGGGCTGAACACTGAAGCTTTCTTT. The genes are TRBV18 and TRBJ1-1, with D perhaps TRBD1 (5 bases). Germline V lookup: CDR1 KGHSH, CDR2 LQKENI. Trimming took off 5 bases at V and 0 bases at J, with 13 bases between the two ends. The CDR3 length is 15 residues.

V and J are TRBV7-2 and TRBJ2-1, with 10 nucleotides matching TRBD2. This CDR3 contains 14 residues. Looked up from germline, CDR1 is SGHTA and CDR2 is FQGNSA. With V trimmed by 4 bases and J by 6 bases, 3 bases remained unmatched. The CDR3: CASSSPSGSNEQFF. The CDR3 coding sequence is TGTGCCAGCAGCTCACCTAGCGGGAGCAATGAGCAGTTCTTC.

The chain is built from TRBV19 and TRBJ1-2; D is ambiguous. With 6 bases removed from V and 4 bases from J, the gap between germline ends came to 15 bases. CDR3 length: 14 residues. Germline values: CDR1 LNHDA, CDR2 SQIVND (reference sequence). CDR3 DNA sequence: TGTGCCAGTAGACCCAACCCGGACCCCTATGGCTACACCTTC. This codes for CASRPNPDPYGYTF.

The gene calls are TRBV19 and TRBJ2-1, with 13 bases identical to TRBD2. CDR1 is LNHDA, CDR2 SQIVND, per germline (reference sequence). J lost 0 bases, V lost 4 bases, and 6 bases had no gene match. This CDR3 is built from 18 residues. DNA of the CDR3: TGTGCCAGTAGTACCCGAGGACTAGCGGGAGCCTCCTACAATGAGCAGTTCTTC. Translating it yields CASSTRGLAGASYNEQFF.

V is TRBV4-1 and J is TRBJ2-3; a weak D match, TRBD1 (6 bases). Looked up from germline, CDR1 is MGHRA and CDR2 is YSYEKL. V was trimmed by 1 base and J by 5 bases, leaving 10 bases between them. This CDR3 region has 14 residues. The CDR3 reads CASSQATGLDTQYF. DNA of the CDR3: TGCGCCAGCAGCCAAGCTACAGGGTTAGATACGCAGTATTTT.

This clone was found a few times. The chain is built from TRBV6-5 and TRBJ2-4; tentatively, D is TRBD2 (5 bases). Per the germline V gene, CDR1 is MNHEY and CDR2 is SVGAGI. The ends were cut back, 6 bases at V and 4 bases at J, with 13 bases in the middle. CDR3 length: 14 residues. The CDR3 sequence is CASRPPGGKNIQYF. In nucleotides, the CDR3 is TGTGCCAGCAGGCCCCCGGGCGGGAAAAACATTCAGTACTTC.

This sequence joins TRBV7-9 and TRBJ2-7; D may match TRBD1 or TRBD2 (5 bases each). Germline CDR1 is SEHNR and CDR2 is FQNEAQ (reference sequence). Trimming shortened V by 5 bases and J by 5 bases, and 16 bases separated the two germline ends. The CDR3 totals 14 residues. The CDR3 spells CASSPTGGRDEQYF. In DNA form, the CDR3 reads TGTGCCAGCAGCCCTACAGGCGGGCGGGACGAGCAGTACTTC.

The chain has TRBV27 and TRBJ2-7; 8 positions match TRBD1. Losses at the gene ends were 2 bases for V and 3 bases for J; bases not matched to a gene: 6. The CDR3 consists of 15 residues. CDR1 MNHEY and CDR2 SMNVEV come from the germline V gene (reference sequence). The CDR3 protein is CASSLGGQGSYEQYF. The CDR3 DNA reads as TGTGCCAGCAGTTTAGGAGGACAGGGTAGCTACGAGCAGTACTTC.

This sequence joins TRBV5-4 and TRBJ2-3, with D hard to call. This CDR3 spans 11 amino acids. Trimming took off 4 bases at V and 11 bases at J, with 11 bases between the two ends. Germline-derived CDR1 and CDR2 are SGHNT and YYREEE (reference sequence). The CDR3 region has the DNA TGTGCCAGCAGCCATGACCCGGGGCAGTATTTT. Translated: CASSHDPGQYF.

This clone ranks as medium-sized (0.01 to 0.1%). The genes are TRBV9 and TRBJ1-4; the match to TRBD1 covers 7 bases. The CDR3 is made up of 15 amino acids. The germline V gene encodes CDR1 SGDLS and CDR2 YYNGEE. Trimming took 4 bases from V and 3 from J; bases not matched to a gene: 6. This chain's CDR3 is CASSPRDSSNEKLFF. In DNA, the CDR3 is TGTGCCAGCAGCCCAAGGGACAGTTCTAATGAAAAACTGTTTTTT.

In its sample, this clone was seen a few times. The rearrangement links TRBV28 to TRBJ1-1, with a weak D call TRBD1 (5 bases). V was cut by 7 bases and J by 2 bases, with 11 bases left in between. Germline CDR1 reads MDHEN; CDR2 reads SYDVKM. The CDR3 runs 13 residues. The CDR3 loop reads CASNRDLNTEAFF. In DNA, the CDR3 is TGTGCCAGCAATCGGGACCTCAACACTGAAGCTTTCTTT.

The chain carries TRBV28 and TRBJ2-3; D gene uncertain. The length of the CDR3 is 16 residues. Trimming left V 4 bases short and J 5 bases short, with 19 bases between. Looked up from germline, CDR1 is MDHEN and CDR2 is SYDVKM. DNA of the CDR3: TGTGCCAGCAGTTCCCCGTTAGAGACGTTTAGAGATACGCAGTATTTT. Amino acid sequence: CASSSPLETFRDTQYF.

The J gene is TRBJ2-3, the V gene TRBV14; 9 bases are shared with TRBD1. The CDR3 sequence is 17 residues long. Germline-derived CDR1 and CDR2 are SGHDN and FVKESK. The V and J ends lost 4 bases and 1 base, in that order; junction bases with no gene match: 9. The CDR3 sequence: CASSRGSTGGGTDTQYF. CDR3 in DNA: TGTGCCAGCAGCCGGGGGAGCACAGGGGGCGGCACAGATACGCAGTATTTT.

The chain employs TRBV11-2 and TRBJ1-3; 9 bases match TRBD1. CDR1 and CDR2 from the germline V gene are SGHAT and FQNNGV. V shed 0 bases, J shed 4 bases, and the junction held 4 bases outside the gene matches. CDR3 length equals 16 residues. The CDR3 spells CASSLDGQGPGNTIYF. The DNA for the CDR3 is TGTGCCAGCAGCTTAGACGGACAGGGGCCGGGAAACACCATATATTTT.

Turning to this clone: Relative to the germline gene, one junction end is altered; a read error may explain this. The chain combines TRBV28 with TRBJ2-2; 9 bases map to TRBD1. The germline V gene encodes CDR1 MDHEN and CDR2 SYDVKM. The CDR3 is made up of 15 amino acids. CDR3 in amino acids: CASNLQGALTGELFF. CDR3 bases: TGTGCCAGCAATTTACAGGGGGCGCTCACCGGGGAGCTGTTTTTT.

The chain couples TRBV9 to TRBJ2-2, with D tentatively TRBD2 (6 bases). The germline gives CDR1 SGDLS, CDR2 YYNGEE. The CDR3 loop spans 14 amino acids. Deletions cut 3 bases from V and 6 bases from J, with 12 bases between. CDR3 protein: CASSGGAHSGELFF. DNA of the CDR3: TGTGCCAGCAGCGGCGGGGCCCATTCCGGGGAGCTGTTTTTT. The full variable domain, in which reference TRBV9 and TRBJ2-2 provide the parts outside the CDR3, is DSGVTQTPKHLITATGQRVTLRCSPRSGDLSVYWYQQSLDQGLQFLIQYYNGEERAKGNILERFSAQQFPDLHSELNLSSLELGDSALYFCASSGGAHSGELFFGEGSRLTVL.

The rearrangement joins TRBV7-9 to TRBJ1-1; TRBD1 is a possible D gene (5 bases). Trimming left V 5 bases short and J 1 base short, with 14 bases between. CDR1 SEHNR and CDR2 FQNEAQ come from the germline V gene (reference sequence). The CDR3 contains 15 residues. The CDR3 protein is CASSPPRGQNTEAFF. CDR3 sequence (DNA): TGTGCCAGCAGCCCACCGCGGGGCCAGAACACTGAAGCTTTCTTT.

The chain recombines TRBV7-3 with TRBJ1-2, with D perhaps TRBD1 (6 bases). The CDR3 extends over 13 amino acids. With 11 bases removed from V and 7 bases from J, the gap between germline ends came to 20 bases. Germline V CDR1 and CDR2: SGHTA, FQGTGA. This CDR3 is CAVDGGGLAGYTF. CDR3 in DNA: TGTGCCGTAGATGGGGGCGGGCTAGCTGGCTACACCTTC. The complete variable domain, with remaining parts taken from reference TRBV7-3 and TRBJ1-2, reads GAGVSQTPSNKVTEKGKYVELRCDPISGHTALYWYRQSLGQGPEFLIYFQGTGAADDSGLPNDRFFAVRPEGSVSTLKIQRTERGDSAVYLCAVDGGGLAGYTFGSGTRLTVV.